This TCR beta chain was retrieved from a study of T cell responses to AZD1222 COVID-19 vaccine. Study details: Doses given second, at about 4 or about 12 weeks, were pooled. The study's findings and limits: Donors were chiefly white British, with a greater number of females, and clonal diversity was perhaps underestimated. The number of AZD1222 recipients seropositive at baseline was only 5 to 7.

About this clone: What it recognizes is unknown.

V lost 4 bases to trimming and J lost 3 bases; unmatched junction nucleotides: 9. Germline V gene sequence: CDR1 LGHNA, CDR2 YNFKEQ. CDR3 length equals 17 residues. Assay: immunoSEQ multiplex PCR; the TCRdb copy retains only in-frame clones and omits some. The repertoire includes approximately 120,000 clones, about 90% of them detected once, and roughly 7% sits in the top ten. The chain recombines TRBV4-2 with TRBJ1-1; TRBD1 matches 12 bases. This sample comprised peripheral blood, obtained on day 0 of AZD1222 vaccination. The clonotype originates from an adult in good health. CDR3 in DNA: TGTGCCAGCAGCCGACTATTGGGACAGGGGGCCGACACTGAAGCTTTCTTT. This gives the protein CASSRLLGQGADTEAFF.